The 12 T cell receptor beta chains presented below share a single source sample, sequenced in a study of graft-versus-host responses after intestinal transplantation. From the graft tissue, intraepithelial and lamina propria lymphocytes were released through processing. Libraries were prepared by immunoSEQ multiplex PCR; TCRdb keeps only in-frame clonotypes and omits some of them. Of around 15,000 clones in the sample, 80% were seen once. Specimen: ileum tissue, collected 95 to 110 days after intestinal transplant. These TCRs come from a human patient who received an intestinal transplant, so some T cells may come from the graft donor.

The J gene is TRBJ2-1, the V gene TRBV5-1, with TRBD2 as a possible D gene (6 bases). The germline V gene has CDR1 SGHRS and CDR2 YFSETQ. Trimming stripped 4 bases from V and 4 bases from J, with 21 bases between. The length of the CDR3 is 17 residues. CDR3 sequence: CASSAYKGEVGYNEQFF. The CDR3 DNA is TGCGCCAGCAGCGCCTACAAAGGGGAGGTGGGATACAATGAGCAGTTCTTC.

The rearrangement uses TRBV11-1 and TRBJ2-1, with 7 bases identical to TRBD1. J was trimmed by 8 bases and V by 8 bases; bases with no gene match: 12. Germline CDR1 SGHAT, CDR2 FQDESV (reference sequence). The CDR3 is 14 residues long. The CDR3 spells CASGYTDRDDEQFF. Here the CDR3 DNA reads TGTGCCAGCGGATATACCGACAGGGACGATGAGCAGTTCTTC.

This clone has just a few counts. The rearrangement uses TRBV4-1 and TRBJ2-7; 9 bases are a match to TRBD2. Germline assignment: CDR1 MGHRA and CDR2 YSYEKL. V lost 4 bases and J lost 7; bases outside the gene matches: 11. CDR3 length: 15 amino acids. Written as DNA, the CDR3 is TGCGCCAGCAGCCTAGAAACTAGCGGGCTCCTGGAGCAGTACTTC. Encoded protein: CASSLETSGLLEQYF.

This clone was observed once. This chain's CDR3 is CASSQDPGRQGVTGELFF. In nucleotides, the CDR3 is TGCGCCAGCAGCCAAGATCCGGGCAGGCAGGGGGTCACCGGGGAGCTGTTTTTT. The chain combines TRBV4-1 with TRBJ2-2, with 7 nucleotides matching TRBD1. The CDR3 covers 18 residues. V dropped 0 bases and J dropped 4; count of bases not matched to a gene: 11. Germline CDR1 MGHRA, CDR2 YSYEKL.

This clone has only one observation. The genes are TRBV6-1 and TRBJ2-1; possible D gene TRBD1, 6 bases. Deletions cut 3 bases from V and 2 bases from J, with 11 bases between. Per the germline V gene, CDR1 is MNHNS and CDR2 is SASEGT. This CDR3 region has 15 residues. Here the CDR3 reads CASSDVGHPYNEQFF. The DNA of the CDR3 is TGTGCCAGCAGTGATGTGGGACACCCCTACAATGAGCAGTTCTTC.

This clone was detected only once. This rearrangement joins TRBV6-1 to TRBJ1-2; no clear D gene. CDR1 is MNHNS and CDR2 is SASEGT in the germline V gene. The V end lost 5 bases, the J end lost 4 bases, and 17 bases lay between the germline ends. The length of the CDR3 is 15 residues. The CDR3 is CASSHAVDRVYGYTF. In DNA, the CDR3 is TGTGCCAGCAGTCACGCGGTGGATCGGGTCTATGGCTACACCTTC.

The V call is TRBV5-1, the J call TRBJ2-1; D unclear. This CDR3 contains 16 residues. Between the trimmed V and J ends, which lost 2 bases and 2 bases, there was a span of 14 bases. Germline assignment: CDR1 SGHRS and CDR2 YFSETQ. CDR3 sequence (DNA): TGCGCCAGCAGCTTTGGCCTCGTTTTAACCTACAATGAGCAGTTCTTC. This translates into CASSFGLVLTYNEQFF.

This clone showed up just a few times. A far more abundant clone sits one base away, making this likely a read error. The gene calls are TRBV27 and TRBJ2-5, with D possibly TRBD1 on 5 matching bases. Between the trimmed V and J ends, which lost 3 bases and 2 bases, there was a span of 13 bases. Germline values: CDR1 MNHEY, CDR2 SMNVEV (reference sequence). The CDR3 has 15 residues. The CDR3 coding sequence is TGTGCCAGCAGTTTTTCGAGGACACCACAAGAGACCCAGTACTTC. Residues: CASSFSRTPQETQYF.

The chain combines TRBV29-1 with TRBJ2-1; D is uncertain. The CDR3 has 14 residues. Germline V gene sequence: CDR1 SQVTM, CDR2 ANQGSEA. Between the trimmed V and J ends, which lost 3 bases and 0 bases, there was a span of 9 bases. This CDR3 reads CSVEARSSYNEQFF. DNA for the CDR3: TGCAGCGTTGAGGCCAGGAGCTCCTACAATGAGCAGTTCTTC.

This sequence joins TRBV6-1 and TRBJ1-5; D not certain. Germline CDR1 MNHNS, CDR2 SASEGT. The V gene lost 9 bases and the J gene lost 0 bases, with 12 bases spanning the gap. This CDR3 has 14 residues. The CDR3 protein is CASGGPYSNQPQHF. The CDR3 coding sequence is TGTGCCAGTGGCGGGCCGTATAGCAATCAGCCCCAGCATTTT.

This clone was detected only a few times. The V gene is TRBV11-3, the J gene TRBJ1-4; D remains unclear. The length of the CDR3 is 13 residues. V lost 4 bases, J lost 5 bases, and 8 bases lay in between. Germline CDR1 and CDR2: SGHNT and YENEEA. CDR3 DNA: TGTGCCAGCAGCTATTCCTTCAATGAAAAACTGTTTTTT. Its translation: CASSYSFNEKLFF.

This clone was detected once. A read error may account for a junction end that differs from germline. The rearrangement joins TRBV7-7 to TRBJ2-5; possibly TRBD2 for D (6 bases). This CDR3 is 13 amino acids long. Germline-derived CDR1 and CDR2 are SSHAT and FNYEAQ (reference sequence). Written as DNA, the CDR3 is TGTGCTAGCAGCTTCTGGGACTGGGAGACCCAGTACTTC. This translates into CASSFWDWETQYF.